The T cell receptor (beta chain) described here comes from a study of blood T cell repertoires in COVID-19. Study background: PBMCs, B-cell-depleted T cells, or T cells provided the cDNA or gDNA that made up the material.

In the original workflow: Nucleated cell counts were estimated from reference gene primer amplification. Produced via immunoSEQ multiplex PCR; TCRdb's table is partial and in-frame only. V and J calls plus clone size are reproduced from that table; the DNA served to infer D and trimming. This table has 150,000 or so clones, around 82% appearing once. Sequencing input: peripheral blood. The receptor's source is a man aged 18-30 years with active or convalescent COVID-19.

The CDR3 region has the DNA TGCGCCAGCAGCCCCACCTTACCGGGGGGGCGAACAGATACGCAGTATTTT. It is translated as CASSPTLPGGRTDTQYF. The chain has TRBV5-1 and TRBJ2-3; 8 bases match TRBD2. The CDR3 is made up of 17 amino acids. The germline V gene encodes CDR1 SGHRS and CDR2 YFSETQ. The junction had 13 bases not matched to a gene; V was cut back by 4 bases and J by 3 bases. The variable domain in full, completed from reference TRBV5-1 and TRBJ2-3, reads KAGVTQTPRYLIKTRGQQVTLSCSPISGHRSVSWYQQTPGQGLQFLFEYFSETQRNKGNFPGRFSGRQFSNSRSEMNVSTLELGDSALYLCASSPTLPGGRTDTQYFGPGTRLTVL.